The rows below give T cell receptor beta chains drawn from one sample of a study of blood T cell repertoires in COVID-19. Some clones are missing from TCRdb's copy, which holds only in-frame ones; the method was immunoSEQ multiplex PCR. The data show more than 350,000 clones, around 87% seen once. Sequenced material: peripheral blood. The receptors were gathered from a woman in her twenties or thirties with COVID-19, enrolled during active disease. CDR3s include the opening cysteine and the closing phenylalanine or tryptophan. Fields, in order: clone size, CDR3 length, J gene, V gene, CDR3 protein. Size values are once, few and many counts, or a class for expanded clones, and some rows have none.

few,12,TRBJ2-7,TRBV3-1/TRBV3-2,CASSQANYEQYF
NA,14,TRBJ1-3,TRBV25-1,CASSAFLSGNTIYF
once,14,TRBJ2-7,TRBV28,CAACREGRPHEQYF
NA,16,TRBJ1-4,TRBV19,CASSDGPRPEDEKLFF
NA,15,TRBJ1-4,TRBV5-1,CASRDGQGGNEKLFF
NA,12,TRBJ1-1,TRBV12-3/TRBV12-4,CASSLTGGEAFF
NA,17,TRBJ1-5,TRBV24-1,CATSDPSGTGSDQPQHF
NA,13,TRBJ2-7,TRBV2,CASSGSLADEQYF
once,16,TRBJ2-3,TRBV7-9,CASSPGWEAPTDTQYF
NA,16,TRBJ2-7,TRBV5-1,CASRPTSGRTLYEQYF
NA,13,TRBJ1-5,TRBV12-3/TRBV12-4,CASSRQADQPQHF
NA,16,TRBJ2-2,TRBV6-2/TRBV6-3,CASRPTSSLNTGELFF
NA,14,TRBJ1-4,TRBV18,CASSTLGANEKLFF
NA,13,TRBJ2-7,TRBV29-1,CSVSAGGTYEQYF
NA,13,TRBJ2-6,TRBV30,CAGVYSGANVLTF
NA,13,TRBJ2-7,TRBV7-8,CASSWSGRGEQYF
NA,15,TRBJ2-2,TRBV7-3,CASSSSTANTGELFF
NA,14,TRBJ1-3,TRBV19,CASRNRQGGNTIYF
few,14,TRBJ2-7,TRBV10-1,CASSEQATAPEQYF
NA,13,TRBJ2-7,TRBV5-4,CASSFGSVSEQYF
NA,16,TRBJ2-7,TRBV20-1,CSASPFRRGGPDEQYF
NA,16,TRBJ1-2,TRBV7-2,CASSLQGASANYGYTF
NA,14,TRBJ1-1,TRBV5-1,CASSLTQTGTEAFF
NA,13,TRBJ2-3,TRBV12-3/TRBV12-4,CASTLPGIDTQYF
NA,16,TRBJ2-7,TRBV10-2,CASSSSSGRISYEQYF
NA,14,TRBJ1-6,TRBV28,CASRKTLHNSPLHF
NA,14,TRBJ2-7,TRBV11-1,CASTRDRGYYEQYF
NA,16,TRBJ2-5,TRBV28,CASSPSLAGLRETQYF
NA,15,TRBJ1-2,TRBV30,CAWSSPRDRGFGYTF
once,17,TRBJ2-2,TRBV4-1,CASSQEGRPSNTGELFF
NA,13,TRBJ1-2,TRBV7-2,CASRRQVNYGYTF
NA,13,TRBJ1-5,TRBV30,CAWSVRGDQPQHF
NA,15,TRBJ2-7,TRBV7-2,CASSLDVTSGYEQYF
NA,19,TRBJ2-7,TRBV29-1,CSVGPGRLAGGLGSYEQYF
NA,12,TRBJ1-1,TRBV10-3,CAISKGQGLAFF
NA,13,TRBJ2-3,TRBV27,CASRGPNTDTQYF
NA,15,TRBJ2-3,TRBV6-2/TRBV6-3,CASSFAPDSPDTQYF
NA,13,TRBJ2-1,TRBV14,CASSLLVRNEQFF
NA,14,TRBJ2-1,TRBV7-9,CASSLALAGNEQFF
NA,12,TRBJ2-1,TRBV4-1,CASSQDDREQFF
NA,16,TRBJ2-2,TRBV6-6,CASSWDRVENTGELFF
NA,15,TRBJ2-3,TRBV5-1,CASSHQGTVGDTQYF
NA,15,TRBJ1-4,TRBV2,CASRDSAGTGKKLFF
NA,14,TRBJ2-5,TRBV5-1,CASSLAGSEETQYF
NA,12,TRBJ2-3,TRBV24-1,CATSDSPDTQYF
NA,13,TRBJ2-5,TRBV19,CASTDRGRETQYF
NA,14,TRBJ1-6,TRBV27,CASSLGGSNSPLHF
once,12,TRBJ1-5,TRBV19,CGTGKGNQPQHF
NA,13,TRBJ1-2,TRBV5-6,CASSLASEGGYTF
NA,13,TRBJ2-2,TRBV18,CASSLGITGELFF
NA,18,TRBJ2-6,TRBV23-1,CASSRADSYLSGANVLTF
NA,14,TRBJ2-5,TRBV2,CASATSGVGETQYF
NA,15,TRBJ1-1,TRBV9,CASSVDNRGHTEAFF
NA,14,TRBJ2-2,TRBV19,CASSSRADSGELFF